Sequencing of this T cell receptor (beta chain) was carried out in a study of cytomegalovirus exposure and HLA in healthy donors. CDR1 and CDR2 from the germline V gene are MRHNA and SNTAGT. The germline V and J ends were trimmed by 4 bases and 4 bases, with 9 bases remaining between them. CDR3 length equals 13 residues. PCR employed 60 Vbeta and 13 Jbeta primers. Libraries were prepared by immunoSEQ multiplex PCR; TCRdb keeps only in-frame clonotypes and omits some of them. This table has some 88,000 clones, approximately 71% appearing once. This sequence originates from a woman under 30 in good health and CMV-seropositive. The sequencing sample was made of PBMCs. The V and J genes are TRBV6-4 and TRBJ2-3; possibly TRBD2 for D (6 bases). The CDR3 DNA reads TGTGCCAGCAGTGGCGGGGAGGCAGATACGCAGTATTTT. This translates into CASSGGEADTQYF.